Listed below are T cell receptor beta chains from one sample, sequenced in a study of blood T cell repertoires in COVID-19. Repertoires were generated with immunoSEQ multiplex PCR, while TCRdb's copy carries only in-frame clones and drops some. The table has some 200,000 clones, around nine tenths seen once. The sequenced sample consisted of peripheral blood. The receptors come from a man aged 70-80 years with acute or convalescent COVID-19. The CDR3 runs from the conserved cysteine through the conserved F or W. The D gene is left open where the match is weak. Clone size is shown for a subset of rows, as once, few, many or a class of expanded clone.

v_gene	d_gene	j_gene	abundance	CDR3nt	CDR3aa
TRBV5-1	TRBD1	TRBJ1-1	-	TGCGCCAGCAGCTTGGTGGGACAGGGGAACACTGAAGCTTTCTTT	CASSLVGQGNTEAFF
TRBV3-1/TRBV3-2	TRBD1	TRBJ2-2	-	TGTGCCAGCAGCCAAGGTTGGGGCAGGGGGATCACCGGGGAGCTGTTTTTT	CASSQGWGRGITGELFF
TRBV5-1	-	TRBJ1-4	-	TGCGCCAGCAGCTTGTTCGCACAGGGAAATGAAAAACTGTTTTTT	CASSLFAQGNEKLFF
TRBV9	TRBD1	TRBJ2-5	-	TGTGCCAGCAGCCCGAGGACAGGTCCCCAAGAGACCCAGTACTTC	CASSPRTGPQETQYF
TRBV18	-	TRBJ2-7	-	TGTGCCAGCTCACCTTCCCAGGGGTGGACCTACGAGCAGTACTTC	CASSPSQGWTYEQYF
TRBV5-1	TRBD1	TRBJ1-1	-	TGCGCCAGCAGCTTGGCCGGGACAGCACTTATGAACACTGAAGCTTTCTTT	CASSLAGTALMNTEAFF
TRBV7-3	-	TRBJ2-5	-	TGTGCCAGCAGTTTATCCATAGCGAGTAGTGAGACCCAGTACTTC	CASSLSIASSETQYF
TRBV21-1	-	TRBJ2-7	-	TGTGCCAGCAGCTCACGAAGCGTATCCTACGAGCAGTACTTC	CASSSRSVSYEQYF
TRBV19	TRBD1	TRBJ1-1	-	TGTGCCAGTAGTACCCGGGGTCAGGGGGCCCCTGAAGCTTTCTTT	CASSTRGQGAPEAFF
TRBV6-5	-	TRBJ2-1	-	TGTGCCAGCAGCCTGGACTCTTACAATGAGCAGTTCTTC	CASSLDSYNEQFF
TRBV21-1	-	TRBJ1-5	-	TGTGCCCCTTTTGGACAGGGCGATCAGCCCCAGCATTTT	CAPFGQGDQPQHF
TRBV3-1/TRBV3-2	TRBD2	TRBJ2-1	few	TGTGCCAGCAAAAGACTAGCGGGAGGTGATGAGCAGTTCTTC	CASKRLAGGDEQFF
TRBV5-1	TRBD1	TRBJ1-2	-	TGCGCCAGCAGCTTGTTTAGTGGACAGGGGAGCTATGGCTACACCTTC	CASSLFSGQGSYGYTF
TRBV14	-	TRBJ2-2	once	TGTGCCAGCAGCTATCCTGACACCGGGGAGCTGTTTTTT	CASSYPDTGELFF